This TCR beta chain was identified in a study of OX40 agonist ivuxolimab in advanced cancers. Findings of the study overall: The antigen specificity of the peripheral T cells (those that were expanded) was not determined.

Only in-frame clones appear in the TCRdb table, and some are missing; sequencing was by immunoSEQ multiplex PCR. The profile shows tens of thousands of clones, less than 90% of them singletons. A remark on this clone: The antigen is undetermined.

V lost 6 bases to trimming and J lost 5 bases; unmatched junction nucleotides: 3. Germline V CDR1 and CDR2: ENHRY, SYGVKD. The length of the CDR3 is 13 residues. The sequencing here drew on CD4+ or CD8+ T cells sorted from blood, taken in a trial of the OX40 agonist ivuxolimab. V gene TRBV10-3 combines with J gene TRBJ1-4; TRBD1 matches 7 bases. This TCR was sampled from an adult with an advanced solid tumor such as melanoma, head and neck, liver or kidney cancer. The DNA of the CDR3 is TGTGCCATCAGCGAGACAGGGAATGAAAAACTGTTTTTT. Protein sequence: CAISETGNEKLFF.